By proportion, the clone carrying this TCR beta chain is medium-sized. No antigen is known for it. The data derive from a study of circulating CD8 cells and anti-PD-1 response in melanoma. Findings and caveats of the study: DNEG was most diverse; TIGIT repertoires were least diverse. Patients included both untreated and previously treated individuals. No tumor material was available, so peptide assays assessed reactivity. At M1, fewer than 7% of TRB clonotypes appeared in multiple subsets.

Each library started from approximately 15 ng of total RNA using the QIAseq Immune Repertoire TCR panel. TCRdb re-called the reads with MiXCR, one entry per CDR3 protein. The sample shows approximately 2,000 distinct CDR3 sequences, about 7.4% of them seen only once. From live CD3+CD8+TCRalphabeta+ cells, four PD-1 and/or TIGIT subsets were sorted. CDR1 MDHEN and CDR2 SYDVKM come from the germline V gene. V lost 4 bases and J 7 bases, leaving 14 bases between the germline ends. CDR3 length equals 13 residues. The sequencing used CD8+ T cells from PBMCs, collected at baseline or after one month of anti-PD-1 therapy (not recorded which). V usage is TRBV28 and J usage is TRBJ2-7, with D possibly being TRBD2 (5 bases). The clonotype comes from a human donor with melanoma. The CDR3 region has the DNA TGTGCCAGCAGTTCCTTATATCCGGGGGAGCAGTACTTC. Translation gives CASSSLYPGEQYF.